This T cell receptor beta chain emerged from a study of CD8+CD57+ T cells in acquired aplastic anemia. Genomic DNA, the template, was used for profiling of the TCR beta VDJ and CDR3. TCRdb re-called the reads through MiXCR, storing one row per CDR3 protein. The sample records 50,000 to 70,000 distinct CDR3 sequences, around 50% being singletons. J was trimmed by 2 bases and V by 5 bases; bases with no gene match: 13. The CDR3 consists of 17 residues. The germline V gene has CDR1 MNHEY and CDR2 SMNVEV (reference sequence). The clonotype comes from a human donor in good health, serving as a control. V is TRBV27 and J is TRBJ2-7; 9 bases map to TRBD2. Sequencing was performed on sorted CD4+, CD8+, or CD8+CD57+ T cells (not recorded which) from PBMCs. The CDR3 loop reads CASSPSLSGGTTYEQYF. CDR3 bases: TGTGCCAGCAGTCCTTCTTTGAGCGGGGGGACTACCTACGAGCAGTACTTC.